This passage covers 27 T cell receptor beta chains from one sample sequenced in a study of cytomegalovirus exposure and HLA in healthy donors. Researchers ran the PCR with 60 Vbeta and 13 Jbeta primers. The protocol was immunoSEQ multiplex PCR, while the TCRdb copy is restricted to in-frame clones and leaves out a portion. The sample carries hundreds of thousands of clones, approximately 85% recorded once. The specimen was PBMCs. Receptor source: a girl aged 2-15 years in good health and CMV-seronegative.

The chain couples TRBV10-3 to TRBJ1-1; D is unclear. The V gene's germline CDR1 is ENHRY and CDR2 SYGVKD. Between the trimmed V and J ends, which lost 7 bases and 1 base, there was a span of 10 bases. CDR3 size: 13 residues. Here the CDR3 reads CAITRVANTEAFF. In nucleotides, the CDR3 is TGTGCCATCACTCGGGTAGCGAACACTGAAGCTTTCTTT.

The V gene is TRBV5-1, the J gene TRBJ2-1; 12 bases match TRBD2. Germline V CDR1 and CDR2: SGHRS, YFSETQ. The CDR3 runs 19 residues. After removal of 5 bases from V and 5 bases from J, the junction contained 17 bases not matched to a gene. This chain's CDR3 is CASSWVASGRALRNNEQFF. The CDR3 bases are TGCGCCAGCAGTTGGGTCGCTAGCGGGAGGGCCCTCAGGAACAATGAGCAGTTCTTC.

The V gene is TRBV19, the J gene TRBJ2-3, with 10 bases fitting TRBD2. The CDR3 is made up of 14 amino acids. V shed 6 bases, J shed 5 bases, and the junction held 5 bases outside the gene matches. CDR1 and CDR2 (germline): LNHDA, SQIVND (reference sequence). In DNA form, the CDR3 reads TGTGCCAGTAGGGCTAGCGGGAGAAGAGATACGCAGTATTTT. This sequence encodes CASRASGRRDTQYF.

This chain connects TRBV11-2 to TRBJ2-5; D perhaps matches TRBD2 (6 bases). The CDR3 has 13 residues. The ends were cut back, 5 bases at V and 4 bases at J, with 11 bases in the middle. Germline V gene lookup returns CDR1 SGHAT and CDR2 FQNNGV. The CDR3 reads CASSPGVLETQYF. DNA for the CDR3: TGTGCCAGCAGCCCGGGAGTCTTAGAGACCCAGTACTTC.

This clone appeared a single time. The chain recombines TRBV4-2 with TRBJ2-7, with D possibly matching TRBD2 (5 bases). Germline CDR1 reads LGHNA; CDR2 reads YNFKEQ. The CDR3 spans 17 residues. The V gene lost 0 bases and the J gene lost 2 bases, with 17 bases spanning the gap. CDR3 residues: CASSQDNRAEFTYEQYF. CDR3 nucleotides: TGTGCCAGCAGCCAAGATAATCGAGCGGAGTTTACCTACGAGCAGTACTTC.

J is TRBJ2-3 and V is TRBV25-1; D might be TRBD2 (5 bases). CDR3 size: 16 residues. The V gene's germline CDR1 is MGHDK and CDR2 SYGVNS. Between the trimmed V and J ends, which lost 7 bases and 1 base, there was a span of 18 bases. The CDR3 reads CASNDLGSGGTDTQYF. The CDR3 coding sequence is TGTGCCAGCAACGATTTGGGGAGCGGAGGCACAGATACGCAGTATTTT.

In regard to this clone: The identical CDR3 is also encoded by other nucleotide sequences in the sample. The gene calls are TRBV19 and TRBJ1-5, with TRBD1 as a possible D gene (6 bases). Trimming shortened V by 2 bases and J by 4 bases, and 9 bases separated the two germline ends. Germline values: CDR1 LNHDA, CDR2 SQIVND (reference sequence). The CDR3 totals 14 residues. In nucleotides, the CDR3 is TGTGCCAGTAGTATAAGACAGGTGAATCAGCCCCAGCATTTT. It specifies CASSIRQVNQPQHF. Full variable domain (rest looked up from reference TRBV19 and TRBJ1-5): DGGITQSPKYLFRKEGQNVTLSCEQNLNHDAMYWYRQDPGQGLRLIYYSQIVNDFQKGDIAEGYSVSREKKESFPLTVTSAQKNPTAFYLCASSIRQVNQPQHFGDGTRLSIL.

The chain couples TRBV2 to TRBJ2-1; TRBD2 matches at 8 bases. V lost 7 bases and J lost 7; bases outside the gene matches: 12. Germline CDR1 SNHLY, CDR2 FYNNEI. CDR3 size: 15 residues. In nucleotides, the CDR3 is TGTGCCAGCAACCCCTACGGGAGGGCCGGTAATGAGCAGTTCTTC. Its translation: CASNPYGRAGNEQFF.

V usage is TRBV6-5 and J usage is TRBJ2-1, with 10 bases lining up with TRBD1. This CDR3 spans 16 amino acids. The V and J ends lost 4 bases and 7 bases, in that order; junction bases with no gene match: 10. The germline gives CDR1 MNHEY, CDR2 SVGAGI. The CDR3 nucleotides are TGTGCCAGCAGTTTTACTCCGGGACAGGGGTTTAATGAGCAGTTCTTC. This codes for CASSFTPGQGFNEQFF.

This rearrangement joins TRBV2 to TRBJ1-6; weak D call: TRBD1 (5 bases). CDR1 is SNHLY and CDR2 is FYNNEI in the germline V gene. Trimming took 3 bases from V and 2 from J, leaving 17 bases between them. The CDR3 has 18 residues. The CDR3 loop is CASSEEGRFLTYNSPLHF. CDR3 coding DNA: TGTGCCAGCAGTGAGGAGGGGAGGTTTTTGACCTATAATTCACCCCTCCACTTT.

The CDR3 reads CASLVGVSYNEQFF. In nucleotides, the CDR3 is TGTGCCAGCTTAGTTGGAGTATCCTACAATGAGCAGTTCTTC. J is TRBJ2-1 and V is TRBV2; D ambiguous. This CDR3 spans 14 amino acids. In germline, CDR1 is SNHLY, CDR2 FYNNEI. The V gene lost 8 bases and the J gene lost 1 base, with 12 bases spanning the gap.

V usage is TRBV9 and J usage is TRBJ2-5, with TRBD1 matching 7 bases. Trimming removed 0 bases from V and 4 bases from J; junction bases left unmatched: 3. The CDR3 is made up of 14 amino acids. The V gene's germline CDR1 is SGDLS and CDR2 YYNGEE. DNA for the CDR3: TGTGCCAGCAGCGTAGGACAGGGTGGAGAGACCCAGTACTTC. Protein product: CASSVGQGGETQYF.

The chain carries TRBV7-2 and TRBJ2-7, with D possibly matching TRBD2 (5 bases). CDR3 length equals 14 residues. CDR1 SGHTA and CDR2 FQGNSA come from the germline V gene. Trimming stripped 1 base from V and 3 bases from J, with 10 bases between. The CDR3 DNA follows: TGTGCCAGCAGCTTAGTGGTGGGAGACTACGAGCAGTACTTC. Protein product: CASSLVVGDYEQYF. Full variable domain (missing parts from reference TRBV7-2 and TRBJ2-7): GAGVSQSPSNKVTEKGKDVELRCDPISGHTALYWYRQSLGQGLEFLIYFQGNSAPDKSGLPSDRFSAERTGGSVSTLTIQRTQQEDSAVYLCASSLVVGDYEQYFGPGTRLTVT.

This clone was observed once. Written as DNA, the CDR3 is TGTGCCTGCAATCTAGCGGGGGGATCCTACGAGCAGTACTTC. Residues: CACNLAGGSYEQYF. The V gene is TRBV30, the J gene TRBJ2-7, with 11 nucleotides matching TRBD2. This CDR3 contains 14 residues. Germline values: CDR1 GTSNPN, CDR2 SVGIG (reference sequence). Trimming at V came to 6 bases and at J to 1 base, leaving 5 bases not matched to a gene.

The rearrangement links TRBV30 to TRBJ1-3; D uncertain. Trimming shortened V by 0 bases and J by 0 bases, and 18 bases separated the two germline ends. The germline V gene encodes CDR1 GTSNPN and CDR2 SVGIG (reference sequence). The CDR3 contains 18 residues. In nucleotides, the CDR3 is TGTGCCTGGAGTGTACTTGAGCCTCTAGCTCTCTCTGGAAACACCATATATTTT. Its protein product is CAWSVLEPLALSGNTIYF. The full variable domain, completed using reference TRBV30 and TRBJ1-3, is SQTIHQWPATLVQPVGSPLSLECTVEGTSNPNLYWYRQAAGRGLQLLFYSVGIGQISSEVPQNLSASRPQDRQFILSSKKLLLSDSGFYLCAWSVLEPLALSGNTIYFGEGSWLTVV.

The chain recombines TRBV7-7 with TRBJ1-5, with TRBD1 matching 7 bases. This CDR3 region has 18 residues. Germline V gene sequence: CDR1 SSHAT, CDR2 FNYEAQ (reference sequence). With V trimmed by 5 bases and J by 3 bases, 16 bases remained unmatched. Here the CDR3 reads CASSTRQGDSYFNQPQHF. In nucleotides, the CDR3 is TGTGCCAGCAGCACTAGACAGGGCGATTCGTATTTCAATCAGCCCCAGCATTTT.

The chain is built from TRBV4-1 and TRBJ1-2; 9 bases match TRBD1. The CDR3 spans 14 residues. The ends lost 1 base at V and 4 bases at J; junction bases unmatched: 1. Germline V CDR1 and CDR2: MGHRA, YSYEKL. DNA of the CDR3: TGCGCCAGCAGCCAAGCGACAGGGGGCTATGGCTACACCTTC. This translates into CASSQATGGYGYTF.

V usage is TRBV7-6 and J usage is TRBJ1-1; D is undetermined. CDR1 SGHVS and CDR2 FNYEAQ come from the germline V gene. With 1 base removed from V and 1 base from J, the gap between germline ends came to 7 bases. CDR3 size: 14 residues. CDR3: CASSLVTGNTEAFF. In DNA form, the CDR3 reads TGTGCCAGCAGCTTAGTGACTGGGAACACTGAAGCTTTCTTT.

This chain joins TRBV19 and TRBJ1-2; no clear D gene. Per the germline V gene, CDR1 is LNHDA and CDR2 is SQIVND (reference sequence). V was clipped by 7 bases and J by 4 bases, with 13 bases between them. The CDR3 has 13 residues. This CDR3 is CASKPPRLYGYTF. The CDR3 DNA is TGTGCCAGTAAACCCCCCCGACTCTATGGCTACACCTTC.

This rearrangement joins TRBV5-1 to TRBJ2-5; TRBD1 matches 7 bases. V lost 4 bases to trimming and J lost 2 bases; unmatched junction nucleotides: 5. There are 14 residues in the CDR3. The germline CDR1 and CDR2 sequences are SGHRS and YFSETQ. As DNA, the CDR3 is TGCGCCAGCAGCCCGGGACAGATTCAAGAGACCCAGTACTTC. As protein: CASSPGQIQETQYF.

V and J are TRBV6-1 and TRBJ1-2; 11 nucleotides match TRBD1. With 6 bases clipped from V and 7 bases from J, the junction kept 4 bases outside the gene matches. The germline V gene has CDR1 MNHNS and CDR2 SASEGT. There are 13 residues in the CDR3. The CDR3 sequence is CASRAGTGGGYTF. The CDR3, as DNA: TGTGCCAGCAGAGCCGGGACAGGGGGTGGCTACACCTTC.

The chain joins TRBV13 to TRBJ2-7, with D possibly being TRBD1 (6 bases). The CDR3 spans 13 residues. From germline, CDR1 is PRHDT and CDR2 FYEKMQ (reference sequence). Trimming removed 5 bases at V and 6 bases at J, with 14 bases between. The CDR3 DNA sequence: TGTGCCAGCAGCCCTAGGGGGTTGAGCGAGCAGTACTTC. This translates into CASSPRGLSEQYF. Full variable domain (outside the CDR3, taken from reference TRBV13 and TRBJ2-7): AAGVIQSPRHLIKEKRETATLKCYPIPRHDTVYWYQQGPGQDPQFLISFYEKMQSDKGSIPDRFSAQQFSDYHSELNMSSLELGDSALYFCASSPRGLSEQYFGPGTRLTVT.

The gene calls are TRBV29-1 and TRBJ2-2, with 7 nucleotides matching TRBD2. The trim removed 5 bases at V and 1 base at J, leaving 4 bases unmatched. The CDR3 extends over 14 amino acids. Germline CDR1 and CDR2: SQVTM and ANQGSEA. The CDR3 DNA follows: TGCAGCGTTACGAGGGAGGGGAACACCGGGGAGCTGTTTTTT. Encoded protein: CSVTREGNTGELFF.

This clone was observed once. The chain couples TRBV5-6 to TRBJ1-2; a possible D gene is TRBD1 (5 bases). V was pared by 1 base and J by 2 bases, with 12 bases between. The germline V gene has CDR1 SGHDT and CDR2 YYEEEE. This CDR3 spans 15 amino acids. CDR3 DNA sequence: TGTGCCAGCAGCTTGTCAGGGTCCCCCAACTATGGCTACACCTTC. Translation gives CASSLSGSPNYGYTF.

The genes are TRBV27 and TRBJ2-2, with TRBD2 matching over 10 bases. The germline CDR1 and CDR2 sequences are MNHEY and SMNVEV (reference sequence). V shed 7 bases, J shed 4 bases, and the junction held 12 bases outside the gene matches. The CDR3 totals 17 residues. The CDR3 reads CASTLRWTSGSTGELFF. CDR3 sequence (DNA): TGTGCCAGCACTCTACGCTGGACTAGCGGATCCACCGGGGAGCTGTTTTTT.

The V call is TRBV10-3, the J call TRBJ1-5, with D unclear. The CDR3 covers 14 residues. Trimming left V 5 bases short and J 5 bases short, with 13 bases between. Germline CDR1 is ENHRY and CDR2 is SYGVKD. The CDR3 coding sequence is TGTGCCATCAGTCAACAACACGGAGATCAGCCCCAGCATTTT. This codes for CAISQQHGDQPQHF.

The sample holds a few counts of this clone. The chain carries TRBV10-3 and TRBJ1-2; tentatively, D is TRBD1 (5 bases). CDR1 is ENHRY and CDR2 is SYGVKD in the germline V gene. The CDR3 has 17 residues. The germline V and J ends were trimmed by 3 bases and 0 bases, with 17 bases remaining between them. This chain's CDR3 is CAISEWDSPRSNYGYTF. For the CDR3, the DNA is TGTGCCATCAGTGAATGGGACTCCCCTAGATCTAACTATGGCTACACCTTC.